This T cell receptor (beta chain) derives from a study of cytomegalovirus exposure and HLA in healthy donors. Study details: Of a few hundred genotyped donors, around 76% clustered with self-reported Caucasian donors.

Both 60 Vbeta primers and 13 Jbeta primers went into the PCR. Clones were sequenced by immunoSEQ multiplex PCR, and TCRdb holds only the in-frame ones, with some missing. The sample lists 95,000 to 110,000 clones, 82% seen once, with 2% to 3% in the top ten. Material for sequencing was PBMCs. The TCR sequence derives from a young man in good health and CMV-seropositive.

The CDR3: CASSPSDREAMGGYTF. The CDR3 coding sequence is TGTGCCAGCAGTCCTTCTGACAGGGAAGCTATGGGTGGCTACACCTTC. The V call is TRBV6-7, the J call TRBJ1-2; 7 bases are a match to TRBD1. TRBV6-7 is an ORF, with its function uncertain. V lost 5 bases to trimming and J lost 7 bases; unmatched junction nucleotides: 16. The CDR3 length is 16 residues.